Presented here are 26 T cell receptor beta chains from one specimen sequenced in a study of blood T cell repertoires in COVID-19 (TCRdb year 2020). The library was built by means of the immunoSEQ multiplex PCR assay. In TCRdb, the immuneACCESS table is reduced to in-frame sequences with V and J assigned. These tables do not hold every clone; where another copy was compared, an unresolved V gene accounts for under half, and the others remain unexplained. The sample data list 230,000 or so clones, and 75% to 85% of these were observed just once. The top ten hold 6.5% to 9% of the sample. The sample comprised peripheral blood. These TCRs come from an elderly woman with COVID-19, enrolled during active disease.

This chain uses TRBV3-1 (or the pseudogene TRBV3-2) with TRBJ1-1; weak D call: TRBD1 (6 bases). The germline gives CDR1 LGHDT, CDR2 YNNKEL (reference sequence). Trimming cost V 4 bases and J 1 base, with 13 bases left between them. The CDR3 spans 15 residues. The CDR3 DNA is TGTGCCAGCAGCCCGGACAGCCGGGGGAACACTGAAGCTTTCTTT. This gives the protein CASSPDSRGNTEAFF.

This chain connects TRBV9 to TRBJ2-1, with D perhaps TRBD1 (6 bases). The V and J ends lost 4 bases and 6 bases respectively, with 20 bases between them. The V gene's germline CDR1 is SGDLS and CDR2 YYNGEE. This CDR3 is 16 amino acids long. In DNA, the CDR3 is TGTGCCAGCAGCTTACAGGGCACTCGTTCCACCAATGAGCAGTTCTTC. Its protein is CASSLQGTRSTNEQFF. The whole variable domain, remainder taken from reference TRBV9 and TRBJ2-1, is DSGVTQTPKHLITATGQRVTLRCSPRSGDLSVYWYQQSLDQGLQFLIQYYNGEERAKGNILERFSAQQFPDLHSELNLSSLELGDSALYFCASSLQGTRSTNEQFFGPGTRLTVL.

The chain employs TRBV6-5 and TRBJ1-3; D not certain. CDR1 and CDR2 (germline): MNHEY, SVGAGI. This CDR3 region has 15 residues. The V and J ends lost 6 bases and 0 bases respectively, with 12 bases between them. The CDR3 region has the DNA TGTGCCAGCAGCATCAGGCTGAGCTCTGGAAACACCATATATTTT. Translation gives CASSIRLSSGNTIYF.

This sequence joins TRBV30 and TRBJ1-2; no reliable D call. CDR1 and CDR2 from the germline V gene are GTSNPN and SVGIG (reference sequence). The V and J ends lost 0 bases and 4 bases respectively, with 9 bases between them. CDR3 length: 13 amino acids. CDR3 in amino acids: CAWSVSGGYGYTF. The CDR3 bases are TGTGCCTGGAGTGTTTCGGGAGGCTATGGCTACACCTTC.

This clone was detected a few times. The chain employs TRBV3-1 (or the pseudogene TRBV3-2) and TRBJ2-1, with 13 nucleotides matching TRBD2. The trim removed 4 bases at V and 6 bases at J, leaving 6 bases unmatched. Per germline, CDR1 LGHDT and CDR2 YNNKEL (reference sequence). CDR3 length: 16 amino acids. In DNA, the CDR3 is TGTGCCAGCAGCCCCCGACTAGCGGGAGGCCGCAATGAGCAGTTCTTC. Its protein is CASSPRLAGGRNEQFF.

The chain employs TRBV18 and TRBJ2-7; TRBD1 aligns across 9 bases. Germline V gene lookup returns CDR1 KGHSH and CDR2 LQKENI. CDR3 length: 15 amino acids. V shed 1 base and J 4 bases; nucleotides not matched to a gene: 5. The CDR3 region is CASSPLTGGKYEQYF. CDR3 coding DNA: TGTGCCAGCTCACCACTTACAGGGGGCAAGTACGAGCAGTACTTC.

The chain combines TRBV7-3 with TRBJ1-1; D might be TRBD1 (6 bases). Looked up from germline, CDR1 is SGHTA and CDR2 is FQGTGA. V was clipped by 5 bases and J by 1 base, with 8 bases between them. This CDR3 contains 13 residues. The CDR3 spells CASSRTANTEAFF. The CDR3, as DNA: TGTGCCAGCAGCCGGACAGCGAACACTGAAGCTTTCTTT.

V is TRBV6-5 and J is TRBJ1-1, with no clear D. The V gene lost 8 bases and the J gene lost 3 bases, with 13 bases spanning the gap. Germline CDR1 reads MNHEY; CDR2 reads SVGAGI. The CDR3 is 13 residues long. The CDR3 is CASQETGHTEAFF. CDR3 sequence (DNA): TGTGCCAGCCAAGAAACGGGTCACACTGAAGCTTTCTTT.

The CDR3 spells CASLDWVYEQYF. CDR3 DNA sequence: TGTGCCAGCCTGGACTGGGTCTACGAGCAGTACTTC. The chain carries TRBV6-5 and TRBJ2-7, with a weak D call TRBD2 (5 bases). CDR1 and CDR2 from the germline V gene are MNHEY and SVGAGI. Between the trimmed V and J ends, which lost 8 bases and 3 bases, there was a span of 11 bases. This CDR3 is built from 12 residues.

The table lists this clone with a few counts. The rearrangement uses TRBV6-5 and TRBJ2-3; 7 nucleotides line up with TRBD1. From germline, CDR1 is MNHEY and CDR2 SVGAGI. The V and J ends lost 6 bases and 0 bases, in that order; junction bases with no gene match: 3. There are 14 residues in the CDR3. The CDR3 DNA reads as TGTGCCAGCAGACACAGGGGTAGCACAGATACGCAGTATTTT. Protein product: CASRHRGSTDTQYF.

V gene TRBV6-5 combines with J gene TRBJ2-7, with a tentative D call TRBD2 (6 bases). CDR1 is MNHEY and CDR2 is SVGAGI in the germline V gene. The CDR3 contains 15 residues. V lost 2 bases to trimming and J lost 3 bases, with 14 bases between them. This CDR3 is CASSYATGLVYEQYF. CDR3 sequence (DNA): TGTGCCAGCAGTTACGCTACGGGACTGGTCTACGAGCAGTACTTC.

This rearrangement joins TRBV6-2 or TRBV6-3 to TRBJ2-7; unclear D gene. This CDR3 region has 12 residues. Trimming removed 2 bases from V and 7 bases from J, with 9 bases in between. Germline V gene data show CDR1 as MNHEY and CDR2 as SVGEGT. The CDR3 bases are TGTGCCAGCAGTTACCCTCTCGGGGAGCAGTACTTC. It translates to CASSYPLGEQYF.

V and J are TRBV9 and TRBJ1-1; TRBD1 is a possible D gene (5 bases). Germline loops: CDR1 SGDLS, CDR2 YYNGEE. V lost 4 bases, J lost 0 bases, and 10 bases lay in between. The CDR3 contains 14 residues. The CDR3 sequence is CASSPRRVNTEAFF. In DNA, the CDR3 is TGTGCCAGCAGCCCCCGCAGGGTGAACACTGAAGCTTTCTTT.

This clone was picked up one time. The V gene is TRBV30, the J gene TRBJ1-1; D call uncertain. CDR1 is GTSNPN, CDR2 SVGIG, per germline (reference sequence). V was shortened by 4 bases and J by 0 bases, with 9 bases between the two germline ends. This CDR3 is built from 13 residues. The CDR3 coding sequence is TGTGCCTGGACCCCCCAGATGAACACTGAAGCTTTCTTT. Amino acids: CAWTPQMNTEAFF. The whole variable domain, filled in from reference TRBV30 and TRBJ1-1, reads SQTIHQWPATLVQPVGSPLSLECTVEGTSNPNLYWYRQAAGRGLQLLFYSVGIGQISSEVPQNLSASRPQDRQFILSSKKLLLSDSGFYLCAWTPQMNTEAFFGQGTRLTVV.

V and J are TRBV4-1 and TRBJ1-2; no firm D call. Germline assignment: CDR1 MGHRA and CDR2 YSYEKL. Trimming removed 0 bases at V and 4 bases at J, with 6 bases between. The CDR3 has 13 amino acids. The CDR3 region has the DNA TGCGCCAGCAGCCAAGATCCAGGCTATGGCTACACCTTC. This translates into CASSQDPGYGYTF.

The CDR3 loop is CASNGGGPGNTIYF. In nucleotides, the CDR3 is TGTGCCAGCAACGGGGGGGGTCCCGGAAACACCATATATTTT. This sequence joins TRBV5-4 and TRBJ1-3, with D perhaps matching TRBD1 (5 bases). V dropped 6 bases and J dropped 4 bases, with 14 bases sitting between them. The CDR3 is made up of 14 amino acids. Germline assignment: CDR1 SGHNT and CDR2 YYREEE (reference sequence).

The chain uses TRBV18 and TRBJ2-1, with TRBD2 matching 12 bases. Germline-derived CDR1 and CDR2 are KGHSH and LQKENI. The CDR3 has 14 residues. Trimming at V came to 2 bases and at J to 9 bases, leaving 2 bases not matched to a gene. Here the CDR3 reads CASSPLGLAGEQFF. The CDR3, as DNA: TGTGCCAGCTCACCATTGGGACTAGCGGGTGAGCAGTTCTTC.

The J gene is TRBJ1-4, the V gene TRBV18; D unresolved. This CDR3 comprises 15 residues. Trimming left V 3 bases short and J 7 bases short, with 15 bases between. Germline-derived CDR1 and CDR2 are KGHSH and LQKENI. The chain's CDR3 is CASSPTKTASEKLFF. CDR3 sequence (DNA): TGTGCCAGCTCACCCACTAAGACGGCGAGTGAAAAACTGTTTTTT.

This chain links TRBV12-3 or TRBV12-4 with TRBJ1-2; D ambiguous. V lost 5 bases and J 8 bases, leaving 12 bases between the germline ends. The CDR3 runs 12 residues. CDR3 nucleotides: TGTGCCAGCAGTCCATTTGGGCTCGGCTACACCTTC. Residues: CASSPFGLGYTF.

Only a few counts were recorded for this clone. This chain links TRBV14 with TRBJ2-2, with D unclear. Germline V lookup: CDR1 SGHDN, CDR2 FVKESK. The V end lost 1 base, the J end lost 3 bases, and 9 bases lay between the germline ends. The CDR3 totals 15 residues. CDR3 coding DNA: TGTGCCAGCAGCCAAGTGCACACCTACACCGGGGAGCTGTTTTTT. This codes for CASSQVHTYTGELFF.

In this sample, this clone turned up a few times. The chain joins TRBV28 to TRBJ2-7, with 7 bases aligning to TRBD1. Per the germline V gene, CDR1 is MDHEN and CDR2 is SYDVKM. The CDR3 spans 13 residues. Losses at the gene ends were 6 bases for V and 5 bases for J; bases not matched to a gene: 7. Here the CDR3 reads CASSGTVVNEQYF. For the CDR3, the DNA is TGTGCCAGCAGCGGGACAGTGGTCAACGAGCAGTACTTC.

In DNA, the CDR3 is TGTGCCATCAGGAGGAACGAGCAGTACTTC. Amino acids: CAIRRNEQYF. The chain carries TRBV10-3 and TRBJ2-7, with D unclear. CDR3 size: 10 residues. V lost 6 bases to trimming and J lost 5 bases, with 5 bases between them. Germline V gene data show CDR1 as ENHRY and CDR2 as SYGVKD.

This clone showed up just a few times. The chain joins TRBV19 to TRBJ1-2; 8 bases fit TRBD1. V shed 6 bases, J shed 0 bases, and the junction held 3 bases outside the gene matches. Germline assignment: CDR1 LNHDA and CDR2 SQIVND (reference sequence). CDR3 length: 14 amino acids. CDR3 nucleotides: TGTGCCAGTAGGGAGGACAGGGCTAACTATGGCTACACCTTC. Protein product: CASREDRANYGYTF.

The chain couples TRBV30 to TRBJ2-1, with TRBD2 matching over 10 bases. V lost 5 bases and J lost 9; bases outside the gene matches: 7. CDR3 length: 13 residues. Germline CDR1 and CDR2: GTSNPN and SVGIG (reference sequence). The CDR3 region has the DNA TGTGCCTGGGTTAGCGGGAGGTGGGGTGAGCAGTTCTTC. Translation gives CAWVSGRWGEQFF.

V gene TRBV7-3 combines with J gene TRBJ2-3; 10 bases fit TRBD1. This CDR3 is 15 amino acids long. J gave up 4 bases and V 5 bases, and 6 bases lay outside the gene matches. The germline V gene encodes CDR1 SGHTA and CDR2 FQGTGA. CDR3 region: CASSRQGAVSDTQYF. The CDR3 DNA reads TGTGCCAGCAGCAGACAGGGGGCAGTTTCAGATACGCAGTATTTT.

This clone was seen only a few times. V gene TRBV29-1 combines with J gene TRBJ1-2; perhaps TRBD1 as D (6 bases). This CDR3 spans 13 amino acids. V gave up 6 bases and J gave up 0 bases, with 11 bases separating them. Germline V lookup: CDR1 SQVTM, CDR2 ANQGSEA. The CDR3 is CSVATGTNYGYTF. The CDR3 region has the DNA TGCAGCGTAGCAACAGGGACTAACTATGGCTACACCTTC.